The sequence of this T cell receptor beta chain was determined in a study of cytomegalovirus exposure and HLA in healthy donors. Study outcomes and limitations: A subsequent analysis found that TCR clusters from the first cohort also tended to co-occur in the 90 to 150 validation repertoires, with under 95% of cluster scores above 0. The CMV antigen specificity of a few CMV-associated chains was confirmed through in vitro analysis. Overall, some 160 TCR beta chains were annotated as cytomegalovirus-associated.

Profiled with immunoSEQ multiplex PCR; TCRdb holds only in-frame clones, not every one. The profile shows some 120,000 clones, roughly nine tenths of them singletons. V gave up 5 bases and J gave up 8 bases, with 15 bases separating them. The CDR3 extends over 13 amino acids. Germline assignment: CDR1 LGHNA and CDR2 YSLEER. With respect to this clone: Its antigen is unknown.

Sequencing input: PBMCs. The rearrangement joins TRBV4-3 to TRBJ1-1; a weak D match, TRBD1 (6 bases). This receptor was obtained from a man aged 30 to 45 in good health and CMV-seronegative. The CDR3 bases are TGCGCCAGCAGCAGGACAGTTTTGCAGGAAGCTTTCTTT. Protein product: CASSRTVLQEAFF.